The rows below give T cell receptor beta chains drawn from one sample of a study of regulatory T cells in long-lasting Graves disease. TCRdb independently ran MiXCR on the multiplex PCR reads; one entry per CDR3 protein. The sample yields some 560,000 distinct CDR3 sequences, about 16% seen once. These data were likewise used in another study, on T cells in Graves' hyperthyroidism and ophthalmopathy.

Sequenced material: peripheral blood mononuclear cells (PBMCs), taken at new diagnosis, from a patient treated with antithyroid drugs. These receptors all come from a woman aged 35-65 years with Graves disease. The CDR3 runs from the conserved cysteine through the conserved F or W. A D gene is named only where the DNA matches it firmly. Only some rows state a clone size, as once, few, many or a class for expanded clones.

j_gene: TRBJ2-1
abundance: -
d_gene: -
v_gene: TRBV24-1
CDR3nt: TGTGCCACCAGTGATTTTTCAGCACAGAACAACAATGAGCAGTTCTTC
CDR3aa: CATSDFSAQNNNEQFF

j_gene: TRBJ2-1
abundance: few
d_gene: -
v_gene: TRBV2
CDR3nt: TGTGCCAGCAGTGAAGCCAGGTCCGGGGGTGCGTTATACGATGAGCAGTTCTTC
CDR3aa: CASSEARSGGALYDEQFF

j_gene: TRBJ1-1
abundance: many
d_gene: -
v_gene: TRBV20-1
CDR3nt: TGCAGTGCTATGAGGAACACTGAAGCTTTCTTT
CDR3aa: CSAMRNTEAFF

j_gene: TRBJ2-7
abundance: many
d_gene: TRBD1
v_gene: TRBV28
CDR3nt: TGTGCCAGCAGTTGGGGACAGGGTTTCGAGCAGTACTTC
CDR3aa: CASSWGQGFEQYF

j_gene: TRBJ2-5
abundance: -
d_gene: -
v_gene: TRBV12-3/TRBV12-4
CDR3nt: TGTGCCAGCAGTCGGGACCCCGGGCCGCAAGAGACCCAGTACTTC
CDR3aa: CASSRDPGPQETQYF

j_gene: TRBJ2-7
abundance: many
d_gene: -
v_gene: TRBV10-3
CDR3nt: TGTGCCTCAGGGGGGGGCCCCTACGAGCAGTACTTC
CDR3aa: CASGGGPYEQYF

j_gene: TRBJ2-2
abundance: few
d_gene: -
v_gene: TRBV12-5
CDR3nt: TGTGCTAGTGGTTTGGGCGGACTGACGAACACCGGGGAGCTGTTTTTT
CDR3aa: CASGLGGLTNTGELFF

j_gene: TRBJ2-1
abundance: few
d_gene: TRBD2
v_gene: TRBV29-1
CDR3nt: TGCAGCGTTCGGGGGGTCTCCTACAATGAGCAGTTCTTC
CDR3aa: CSVRGVSYNEQFF

j_gene: TRBJ2-2
abundance: -
d_gene: -
v_gene: TRBV4-1
CDR3nt: TGCGCCAGCAGCCAAACGGCGGACCCCACGGCCGGGGAGCTGTTTTTT
CDR3aa: CASSQTADPTAGELFF

j_gene: TRBJ2-1
abundance: many
d_gene: -
v_gene: TRBV11-1
CDR3nt: TGTGCCAGCAGCTTAGGCTACGGGGCGGGAAATGAGCAGTTCTTC
CDR3aa: CASSLGYGAGNEQFF

j_gene: TRBJ2-1
abundance: many
d_gene: -
v_gene: TRBV3-1
CDR3nt: TGTGCCAGCAGCCAAGAGGAGGGTCACAATGAGCAGTTCTTC
CDR3aa: CASSQEEGHNEQFF

j_gene: TRBJ2-3
abundance: many
d_gene: -
v_gene: TRBV12-3/TRBV12-4
CDR3nt: TGTGCCAGCAGACGATCAGGGAGAGGAGATACGCAGTATTTT
CDR3aa: CASRRSGRGDTQYF

j_gene: TRBJ1-1
abundance: few
d_gene: -
v_gene: TRBV18
CDR3nt: TGTGCCAGCTCACCTGCGGGAGTCCCTGAAGCTTTCTTT
CDR3aa: CASSPAGVPEAFF

j_gene: TRBJ2-1
abundance: many
d_gene: TRBD2
v_gene: TRBV3-1
CDR3nt: TGTGCCAGCAGCCAAGCCCCTAGCGGGGGCTATGAGCAGTTCTTC
CDR3aa: CASSQAPSGGYEQFF